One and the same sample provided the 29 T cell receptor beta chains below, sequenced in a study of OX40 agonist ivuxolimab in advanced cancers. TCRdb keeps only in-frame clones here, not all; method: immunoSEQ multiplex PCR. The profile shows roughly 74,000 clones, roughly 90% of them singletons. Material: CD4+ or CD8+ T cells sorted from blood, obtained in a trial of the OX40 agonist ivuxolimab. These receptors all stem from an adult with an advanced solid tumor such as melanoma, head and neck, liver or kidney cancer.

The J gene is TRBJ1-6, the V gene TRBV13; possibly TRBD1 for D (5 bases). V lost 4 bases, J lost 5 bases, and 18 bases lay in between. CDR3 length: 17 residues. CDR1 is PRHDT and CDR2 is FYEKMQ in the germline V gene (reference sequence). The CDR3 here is CASSSATDRPNNSPLHF. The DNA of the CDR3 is TGTGCCAGCAGCTCGGCCACTGACAGACCTAATAATTCACCCCTCCACTTT.

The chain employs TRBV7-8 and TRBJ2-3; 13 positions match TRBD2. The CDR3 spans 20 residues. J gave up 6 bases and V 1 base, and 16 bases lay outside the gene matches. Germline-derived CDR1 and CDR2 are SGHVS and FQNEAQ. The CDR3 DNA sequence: TGTGCCAGCAGCTTAGTACTAGCGGGGGGGCTGGGTTTTGTTTCGGATACGCAGTATTTT. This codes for CASSLVLAGGLGFVSDTQYF.

The CDR3 spells CASSLGQGATYEQYF. The CDR3 nucleotides are TGTGCCAGCAGCTTGGGACAGGGGGCGACCTACGAGCAGTACTTC. The chain recombines TRBV5-4 with TRBJ2-7; 10 positions agree with TRBD1. CDR3 length: 15 residues. The V and J ends lost 0 bases and 2 bases, in that order; junction bases with no gene match: 2. Germline CDR1 SGHNT, CDR2 YYREEE (reference sequence).

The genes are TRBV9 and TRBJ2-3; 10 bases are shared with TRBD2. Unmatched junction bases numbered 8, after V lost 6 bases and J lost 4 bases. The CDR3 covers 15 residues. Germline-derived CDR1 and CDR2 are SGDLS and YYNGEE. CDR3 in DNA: TGTGCCAGCATGACGAGCGGGGGGGCCGCAGATACGCAGTATTTT. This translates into CASMTSGGAADTQYF.

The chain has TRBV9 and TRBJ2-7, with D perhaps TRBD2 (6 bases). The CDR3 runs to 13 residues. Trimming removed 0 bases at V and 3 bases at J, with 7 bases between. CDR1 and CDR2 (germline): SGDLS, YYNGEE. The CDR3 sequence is CASSVGDFYEQYF. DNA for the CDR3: TGTGCCAGCAGCGTAGGGGACTTCTACGAGCAGTACTTC.

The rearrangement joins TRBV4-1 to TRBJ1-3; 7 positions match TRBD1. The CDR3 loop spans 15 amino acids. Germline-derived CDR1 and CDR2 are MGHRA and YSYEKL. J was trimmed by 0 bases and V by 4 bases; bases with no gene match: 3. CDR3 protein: CASSPDRVSGNTIYF. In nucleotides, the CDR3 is TGCGCCAGCAGCCCCGACAGGGTCTCTGGAAACACCATATATTTT.

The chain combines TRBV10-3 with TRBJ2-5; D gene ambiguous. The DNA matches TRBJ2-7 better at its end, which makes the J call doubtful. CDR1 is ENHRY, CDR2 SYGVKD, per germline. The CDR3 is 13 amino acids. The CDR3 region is CAISVESYYEQYF. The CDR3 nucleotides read TGTGCCATCAGTGTAGAATCCTACTACGAGCAGTACTTC.

CDR3 sequence: CASSQEGSQAYQPQHF. The DNA of the CDR3 is TGTGCCAGCTCACAGGAAGGCAGTCAGGCCTATCAGCCCCAGCATTTT. V is TRBV18 and J is TRBJ1-5; D gene unclear. V was clipped by 4 bases and J by 5 bases, with 18 bases between them. CDR1 and CDR2 (germline): KGHSH, LQKENI. This CDR3 comprises 16 residues. Full variable domain (rest looked up from reference TRBV18 and TRBJ1-5): NAGVMQNPRHLVRRRGQEARLRCSPMKGHSHVYWYRQLPEEGLKFMVYLQKENIIDESGMPKERFSAEFPKEGPSILRIQQVVRGDSAAYFCASSQEGSQAYQPQHFGDGTRLSIL.

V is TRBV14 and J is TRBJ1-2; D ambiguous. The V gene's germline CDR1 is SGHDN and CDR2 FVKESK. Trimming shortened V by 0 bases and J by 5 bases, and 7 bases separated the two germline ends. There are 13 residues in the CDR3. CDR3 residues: CASSQDAAYGYTF. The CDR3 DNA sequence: TGTGCCAGCAGCCAAGACGCGGCTTATGGCTACACCTTC. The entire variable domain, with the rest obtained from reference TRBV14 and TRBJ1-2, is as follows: EAGVTQFPSHSVIEKGQTVTLRCDPISGHDNLYWYRRVMGKEIKFLLHFVKESKQDESGMPNNRFLAERTGGTYSTLKVQPAELEDSGVYFCASSQDAAYGYTFGSGTRLTVV.

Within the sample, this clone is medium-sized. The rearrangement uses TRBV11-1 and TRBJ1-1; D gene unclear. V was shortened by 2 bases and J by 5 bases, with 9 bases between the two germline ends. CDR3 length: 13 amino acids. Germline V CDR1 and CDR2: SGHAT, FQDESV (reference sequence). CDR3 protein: CASSLRVDTEAFF. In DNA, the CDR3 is TGTGCCAGCAGCTTAAGGGTGGATACTGAAGCTTTCTTT.

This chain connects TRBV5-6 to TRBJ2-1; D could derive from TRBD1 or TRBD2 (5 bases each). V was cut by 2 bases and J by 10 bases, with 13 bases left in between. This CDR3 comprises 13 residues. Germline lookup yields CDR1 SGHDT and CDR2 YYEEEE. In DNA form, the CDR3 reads TGTGCCAGCAGCTTACCGGGGCTGGGGGAGCAGTTCTTC. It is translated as CASSLPGLGEQFF.

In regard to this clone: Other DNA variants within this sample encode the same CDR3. The CDR3 DNA is TGTGCCAGCAGCTTGGGAGCTGGGGGCGGCAATCAGCCCCAGCATTTT. This encodes CASSLGAGGGNQPQHF. V is TRBV5-6 and J is TRBJ1-5; tentatively, D is TRBD1 (6 bases). The germline V and J ends were trimmed by 0 bases and 2 bases, with 12 bases remaining between them. The CDR3 spans 16 residues. CDR1 and CDR2 from the germline V gene are SGHDT and YYEEEE.

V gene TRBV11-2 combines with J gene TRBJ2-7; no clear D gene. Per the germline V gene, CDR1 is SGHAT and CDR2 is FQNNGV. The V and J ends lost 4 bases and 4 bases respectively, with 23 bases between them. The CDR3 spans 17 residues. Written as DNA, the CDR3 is TGTGCCAGCAGCTCCCCCGATTTCGGGCAGATCGAATACGAGCAGTACTTC. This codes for CASSSPDFGQIEYEQYF.

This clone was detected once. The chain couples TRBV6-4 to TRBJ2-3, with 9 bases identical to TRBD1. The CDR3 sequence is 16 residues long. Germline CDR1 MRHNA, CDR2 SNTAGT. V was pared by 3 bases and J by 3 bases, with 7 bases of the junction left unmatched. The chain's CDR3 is CASSESPGQGTDTQYF. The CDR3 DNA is TGTGCCAGCAGTGAGTCCCCGGGACAGGGAACAGATACGCAGTATTTT.

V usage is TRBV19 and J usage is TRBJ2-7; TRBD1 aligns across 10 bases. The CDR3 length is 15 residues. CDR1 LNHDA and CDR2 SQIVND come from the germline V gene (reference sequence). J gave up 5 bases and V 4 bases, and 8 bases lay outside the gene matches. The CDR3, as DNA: TGTGCCAGTAGTACCCCCGGGACAGGGGTAGACGAGCAGTACTTC. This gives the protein CASSTPGTGVDEQYF.

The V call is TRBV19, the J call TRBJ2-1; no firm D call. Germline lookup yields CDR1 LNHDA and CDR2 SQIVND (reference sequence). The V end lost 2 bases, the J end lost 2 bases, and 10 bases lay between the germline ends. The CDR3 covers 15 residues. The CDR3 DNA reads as TGTGCCAGTAGTATAATCCTCCCTCCCTACAATGAGCAGTTCTTC. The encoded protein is CASSIILPPYNEQFF. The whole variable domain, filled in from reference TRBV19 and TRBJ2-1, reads DGGITQSPKYLFRKEGQNVTLSCEQNLNHDAMYWYRQDPGQGLRLIYYSQIVNDFQKGDIAEGYSVSREKKESFPLTVTSAQKNPTAFYLCASSIILPPYNEQFFGPGTRLTVL.

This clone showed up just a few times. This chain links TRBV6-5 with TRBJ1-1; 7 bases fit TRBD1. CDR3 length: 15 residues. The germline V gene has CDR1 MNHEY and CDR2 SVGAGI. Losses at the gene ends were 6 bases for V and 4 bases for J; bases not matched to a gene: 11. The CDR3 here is CASSLSRGYGTEAFF. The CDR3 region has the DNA TGTGCCAGCAGCCTTAGCAGGGGGTACGGCACTGAAGCTTTCTTT.

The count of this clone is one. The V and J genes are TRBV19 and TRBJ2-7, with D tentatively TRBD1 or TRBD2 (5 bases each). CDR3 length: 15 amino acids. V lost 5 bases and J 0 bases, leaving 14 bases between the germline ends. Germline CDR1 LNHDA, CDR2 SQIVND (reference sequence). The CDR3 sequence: CASSAGTFGSYEQYF. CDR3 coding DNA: TGTGCCAGTAGTGCCGGGACGTTTGGCTCCTACGAGCAGTACTTC. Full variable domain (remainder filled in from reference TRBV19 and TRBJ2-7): DGGITQSPKYLFRKEGQNVTLSCEQNLNHDAMYWYRQDPGQGLRLIYYSQIVNDFQKGDIAEGYSVSREKKESFPLTVTSAQKNPTAFYLCASSAGTFGSYEQYFGPGTRLTVT.

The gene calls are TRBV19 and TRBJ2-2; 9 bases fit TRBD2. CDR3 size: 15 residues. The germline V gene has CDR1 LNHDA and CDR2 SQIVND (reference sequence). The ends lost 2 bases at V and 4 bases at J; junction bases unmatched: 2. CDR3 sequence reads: CASSISGGFTGELFF. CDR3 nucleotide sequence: TGTGCCAGTAGTATAAGCGGGGGGTTCACCGGGGAGCTGTTTTTT.

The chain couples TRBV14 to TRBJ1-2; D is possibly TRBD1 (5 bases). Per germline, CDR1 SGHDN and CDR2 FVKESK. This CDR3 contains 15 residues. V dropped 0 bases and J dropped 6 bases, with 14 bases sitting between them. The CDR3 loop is CASSQDNYRPDGYTF. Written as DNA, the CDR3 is TGTGCCAGCAGCCAAGATAATTACAGGCCAGATGGCTACACCTTC.

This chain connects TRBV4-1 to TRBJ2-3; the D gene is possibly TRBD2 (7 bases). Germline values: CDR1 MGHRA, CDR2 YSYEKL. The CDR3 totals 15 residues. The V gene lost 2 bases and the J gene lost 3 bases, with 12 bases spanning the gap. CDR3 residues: CASSQPAGATDTQYF. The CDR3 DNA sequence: TGCGCCAGCAGCCAACCTGCGGGGGCAACAGATACGCAGTATTTT.

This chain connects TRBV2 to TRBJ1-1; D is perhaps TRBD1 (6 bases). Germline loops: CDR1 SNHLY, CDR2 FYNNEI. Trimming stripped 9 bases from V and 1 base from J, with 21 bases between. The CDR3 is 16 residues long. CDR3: CARAGGLGLANTEAFF. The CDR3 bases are TGTGCCAGAGCTGGGGGCCTCGGGTTGGCGAACACTGAAGCTTTCTTT. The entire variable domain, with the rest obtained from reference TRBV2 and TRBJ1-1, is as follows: EPEVTQTPSHQVTQMGQEVILRCVPISNHLYFYWYRQILGQKVEFLVSFYNNEISEKSEIFDDQFSVERPDGSNFTLKIRSTKLEDSAMYFCARAGGLGLANTEAFFGQGTRLTVV.

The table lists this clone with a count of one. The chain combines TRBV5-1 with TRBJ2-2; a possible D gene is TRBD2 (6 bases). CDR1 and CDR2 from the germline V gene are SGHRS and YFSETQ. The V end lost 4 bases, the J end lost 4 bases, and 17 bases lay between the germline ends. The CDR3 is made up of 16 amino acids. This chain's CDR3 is CASSVLGGGGTGELFF. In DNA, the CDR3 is TGCGCCAGCAGCGTCCTCGGGGGAGGTGGCACCGGGGAGCTGTTTTTT.

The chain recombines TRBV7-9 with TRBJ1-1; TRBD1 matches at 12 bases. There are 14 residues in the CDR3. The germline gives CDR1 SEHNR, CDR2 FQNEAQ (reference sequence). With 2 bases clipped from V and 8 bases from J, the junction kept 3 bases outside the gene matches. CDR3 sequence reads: CASSLPGQGAEAFF. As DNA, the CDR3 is TGTGCCAGCAGCTTACCGGGACAGGGGGCCGAAGCTTTCTTT.

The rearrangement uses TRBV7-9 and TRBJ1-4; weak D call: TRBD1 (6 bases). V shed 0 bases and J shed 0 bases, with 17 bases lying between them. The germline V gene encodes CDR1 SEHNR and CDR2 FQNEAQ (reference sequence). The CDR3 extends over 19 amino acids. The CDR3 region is CASSLAKWGPRATNEKLFF. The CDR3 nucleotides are TGTGCCAGCAGCTTAGCAAAATGGGGGCCAAGGGCAACTAATGAAAAACTGTTTTTT.

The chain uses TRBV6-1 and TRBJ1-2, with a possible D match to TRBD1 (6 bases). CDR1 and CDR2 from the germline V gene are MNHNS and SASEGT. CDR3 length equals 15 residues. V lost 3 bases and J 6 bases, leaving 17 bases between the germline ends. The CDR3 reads CASSDKAGDKDGYTF. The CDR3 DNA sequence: TGTGCCAGCAGTGATAAGGCAGGGGATAAGGATGGCTACACCTTC.

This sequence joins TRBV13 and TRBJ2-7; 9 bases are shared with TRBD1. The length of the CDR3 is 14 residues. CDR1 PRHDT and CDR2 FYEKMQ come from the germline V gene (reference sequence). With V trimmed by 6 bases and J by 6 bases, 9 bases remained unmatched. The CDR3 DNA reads TGTGCCAGCAGTTTAACGGGACAGGGTCCCGAGCAGTACTTC. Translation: CASSLTGQGPEQYF.

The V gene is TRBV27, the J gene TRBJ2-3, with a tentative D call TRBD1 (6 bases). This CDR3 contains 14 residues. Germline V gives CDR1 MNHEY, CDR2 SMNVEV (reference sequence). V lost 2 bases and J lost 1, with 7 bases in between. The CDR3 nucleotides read TGTGCCAGCAGTTTAGGGGGCGGCACAGATACGCAGTATTTT. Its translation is CASSLGGGTDTQYF.

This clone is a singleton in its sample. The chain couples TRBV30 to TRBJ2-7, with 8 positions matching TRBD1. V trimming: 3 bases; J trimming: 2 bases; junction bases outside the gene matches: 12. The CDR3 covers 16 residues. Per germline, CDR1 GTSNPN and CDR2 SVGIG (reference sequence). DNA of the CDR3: TGTGCCTGGAGAAAGGCGCCAGGGGGCGCGACCTACGAGCAGTACTTC. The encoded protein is CAWRKAPGGATYEQYF.